This is a list of T cell receptor beta chains from one sample in a study of regulatory T cells in long-lasting Graves disease. TCRdb redid the calling of the multiplex PCR reads with MiXCR, one entry per CDR3 protein. Of hundreds of thousands of distinct CDR3 sequences in the sample, 18% were seen once. The sequenced sample was peripheral blood mononuclear cells (PBMCs), obtained at new diagnosis, from a patient treated with antithyroid drugs. The receptors here all came from a female donor with Graves disease. Both conserved end residues are part of each CDR3. Fields, in order: V gene, J gene, D gene, clone size, CDR3 protein, CDR3 DNA. D genes are given only for firm matches. The size field is filled for only some rows; it gives once, few, many or a size class.

V gene: TRBV6-1; J gene: TRBJ2-1; D gene: NA; clone size: NA; CDR3 protein: CASSENSEQFF; CDR3 DNA: TGTGCCAGCAGTGAAAATTCTGAGCAGTTCTTC
V gene: TRBV11-3; J gene: TRBJ2-7; D gene: TRBD2; clone size: few; CDR3 protein: CASSLDTGTSGSGREQYF; CDR3 DNA: TGTGCCAGCAGCTTAGATACCGGGACTAGCGGGAGTGGGCGCGAGCAGTACTTC
V gene: TRBV6-1; J gene: TRBJ2-7; D gene: TRBD2; clone size: NA; CDR3 protein: CASSRLVGLVAYEQYF; CDR3 DNA: TGTGCCAGCAGTCGGCTCGTAGGACTAGTAGCATACGAGCAGTACTTC
V gene: TRBV11-2; J gene: TRBJ2-2; D gene: TRBD2; clone size: many; CDR3 protein: CATRGGVDTGELFF; CDR3 DNA: TGTGCCACCCGTGGGGGGGTTGACACCGGGGAGCTGTTTTTT
V gene: TRBV11-2; J gene: TRBJ2-1; D gene: NA; clone size: many; CDR3 protein: CASRRSSDPYNEQFF; CDR3 DNA: TGTGCCAGCAGACGTAGCAGTGACCCCTACAATGAGCAGTTCTTC
V gene: TRBV10-3; J gene: TRBJ2-1; D gene: TRBD1; clone size: many; CDR3 protein: CAISGTASYNEQFF; CDR3 DNA: TGTGCCATCAGCGGGACAGCCTCCTACAATGAGCAGTTCTTC
V gene: TRBV6-1; J gene: TRBJ2-1; D gene: TRBD1; clone size: many; CDR3 protein: CASRTGALGNEQFF; CDR3 DNA: TGTGCCAGCAGGACAGGGGCTTTGGGCAATGAGCAGTTCTTC
V gene: TRBV19; J gene: TRBJ1-1; D gene: NA; clone size: many; CDR3 protein: CASRIGGTEAFF; CDR3 DNA: TGTGCCAGTAGGATCGGGGGAACTGAAGCTTTCTTT
V gene: TRBV7-2; J gene: TRBJ2-5; D gene: TRBD1; clone size: many; CDR3 protein: CASSLNSWDRVEVTQYF; CDR3 DNA: TGTGCCAGCAGCTTAAACTCCTGGGACAGGGTGGAGGTGACCCAGTACTTC
V gene: TRBV7-9; J gene: TRBJ2-3; D gene: TRBD2; clone size: many; CDR3 protein: CASSLVGGSADTQYF; CDR3 DNA: TGTGCCAGCAGCTTAGTAGGCGGGAGCGCAGATACGCAGTATTTT
V gene: TRBV19; J gene: TRBJ2-1; D gene: TRBD2; clone size: many; CDR3 protein: CASQDSGTSALYEQFF; CDR3 DNA: TGTGCCAGTCAGGACTCGGGGACTAGCGCTTTGTATGAGCAGTTCTTC
V gene: TRBV18; J gene: TRBJ1-1; D gene: NA; clone size: many; CDR3 protein: CASSPRQGRAEAFF; CDR3 DNA: TGTGCCAGCTCACCACGGCAGGGGCGGGCTGAAGCTTTCTTT
V gene: TRBV20-1; J gene: TRBJ1-1; D gene: NA; clone size: many; CDR3 protein: CSARVLGRANTEAFF; CDR3 DNA: TGCAGTGCTAGAGTGCTGGGACGGGCGAACACTGAAGCTTTCTTT
V gene: TRBV20-1; J gene: TRBJ2-1; D gene: TRBD2; clone size: few; CDR3 protein: CSARDMASGFYNEQFF; CDR3 DNA: TGCAGTGCTAGAGATATGGCTAGCGGGTTTTATAATGAGCAGTTCTTC
V gene: TRBV2; J gene: TRBJ2-7; D gene: NA; clone size: many; CDR3 protein: CASSEEDYDEQYF; CDR3 DNA: TGTGCCAGCAGTGAGGAGGATTACGACGAGCAGTACTTC
V gene: TRBV24-1; J gene: TRBJ2-5; D gene: TRBD1; clone size: NA; CDR3 protein: CATSDRTGTGYETQYF; CDR3 DNA: TGTGCCACCAGTGATCGAACCGGGACAGGGTACGAGACCCAGTACTTC
V gene: TRBV28; J gene: TRBJ2-7; D gene: TRBD2; clone size: NA; CDR3 protein: CASRPSGRAPYEQYF; CDR3 DNA: TGTGCCAGCAGACCTAGCGGGAGGGCCCCCTACGAGCAGTACTTC
V gene: TRBV10-3; J gene: TRBJ2-1; D gene: TRBD2; clone size: many; CDR3 protein: CAISYGLAGEGNEQFF; CDR3 DNA: TGTGCCATCAGTTATGGGCTAGCGGGAGAAGGAAATGAGCAGTTCTTC
V gene: TRBV2; J gene: TRBJ2-1; D gene: NA; clone size: many; CDR3 protein: CATMGLEGTGTTYNEQFF; CDR3 DNA: TGTGCCACCATGGGGTTGGAGGGGACGGGAACCACCTACAATGAGCAGTTCTTC
V gene: TRBV11-2; J gene: TRBJ2-1; D gene: NA; clone size: many; CDR3 protein: CASSLEPNSRSLNEQFF; CDR3 DNA: TGTGCCAGCAGCTTAGAGCCGAACTCCCGAAGCCTCAATGAGCAGTTCTTC
V gene: TRBV13; J gene: TRBJ2-1; D gene: NA; clone size: NA; CDR3 protein: CASSYEDKLHEQFF; CDR3 DNA: TGTGCCAGCAGCTATGAGGATAAGTTGCATGAGCAGTTCTTC
V gene: TRBV27; J gene: TRBJ2-6; D gene: NA; clone size: NA; CDR3 protein: CASTHRDSSSGANVLTF; CDR3 DNA: TGTGCCAGCACCCACCGGGACTCTTCCTCTGGGGCCAACGTCCTGACTTTC
V gene: TRBV28; J gene: TRBJ1-1; D gene: NA; clone size: many; CDR3 protein: CASSLGLNKNTEAFF; CDR3 DNA: TGTGCCAGCAGTTTGGGACTTAATAAGAACACTGAAGCTTTCTTT
V gene: TRBV19; J gene: TRBJ1-6; D gene: NA; clone size: many; CDR3 protein: CASSMGGESPLHF; CDR3 DNA: TGTGCCAGTAGTATGGGGGGAGAGTCACCCCTCCACTTT
V gene: TRBV20-1; J gene: TRBJ2-1; D gene: NA; clone size: NA; CDR3 protein: CSARRGGWLGPRF; CDR3 DNA: TGCAGTGCTAGGAGGGGCGGATGGCTGGGGCCCCGATTC
V gene: TRBV19; J gene: TRBJ2-2; D gene: TRBD2; clone size: few; CDR3 protein: CALRGGTGELFF; CDR3 DNA: TGTGCCTTACGGGGGGGAACCGGGGAGCTGTTTTTT
V gene: TRBV3-1; J gene: TRBJ1-5; D gene: NA; clone size: many; CDR3 protein: CASSQDQGPNQPQHF; CDR3 DNA: TGTGCCAGCAGCCAAGATCAGGGCCCGAATCAGCCCCAGCATTTT
V gene: TRBV24-1; J gene: TRBJ1-2; D gene: NA; clone size: few; CDR3 protein: CATRGGRSADGYTF; CDR3 DNA: TGTGCCACCAGGGGGGGTAGATCCGCTGATGGCTACACCTTC
V gene: TRBV7-2; J gene: TRBJ2-5; D gene: NA; clone size: NA; CDR3 protein: CASSLSHTPQETQYF; CDR3 DNA: TGTGCCAGCAGCTTAAGTCACACCCCCCAGGAGACCCAGTACTTC
V gene: TRBV4-2; J gene: TRBJ1-2; D gene: TRBD1; clone size: many; CDR3 protein: CASSQDSSGQYYGYTF; CDR3 DNA: TGTGCCAGCAGCCAAGATAGTTCGGGACAGTACTATGGCTACACCTTC
V gene: TRBV20-1; J gene: TRBJ2-5; D gene: TRBD1; clone size: NA; CDR3 protein: CSAKFPGTGIEETQYF; CDR3 DNA: TGCAGTGCCAAATTCCCCGGGACAGGGATAGAGGAGACCCAGTACTTC
V gene: TRBV28; J gene: TRBJ2-5; D gene: TRBD2; clone size: many; CDR3 protein: CASSFLAASGTQETQYF; CDR3 DNA: TGTGCCAGCAGTTTCCTGGCGGCTAGCGGGACGCAAGAGACCCAGTACTTC